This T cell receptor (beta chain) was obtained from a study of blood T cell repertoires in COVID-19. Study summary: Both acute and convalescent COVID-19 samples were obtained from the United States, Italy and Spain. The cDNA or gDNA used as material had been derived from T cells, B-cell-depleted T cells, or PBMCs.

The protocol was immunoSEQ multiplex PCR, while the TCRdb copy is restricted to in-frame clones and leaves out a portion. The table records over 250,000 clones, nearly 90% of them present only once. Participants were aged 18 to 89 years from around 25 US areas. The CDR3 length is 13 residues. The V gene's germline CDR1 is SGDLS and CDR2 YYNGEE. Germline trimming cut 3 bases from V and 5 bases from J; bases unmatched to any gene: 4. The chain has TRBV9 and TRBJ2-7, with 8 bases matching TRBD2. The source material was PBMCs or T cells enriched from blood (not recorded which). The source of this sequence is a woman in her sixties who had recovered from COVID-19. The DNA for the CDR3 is TGTGCCAGCAGCGAACAAGCGGGAGACGAGCAGTACTTC. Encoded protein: CASSEQAGDEQYF.